The 20 T cell receptor beta chains below were found in one sample sequenced in a study of cytomegalovirus exposure and HLA in healthy donors. 60 Vbeta and 13 Jbeta primers were used in PCR. Assay used: immunoSEQ multiplex PCR; TCRdb lists only in-frame clones, some missing. In the table there are about 200,000 clones, 12% of which are singletons. The sequenced sample was PBMCs. The receptor set was obtained from a middle-aged man in good health and CMV-seropositive.

This clone was observed a handful of times. This chain's CDR3 is CSVESGGPEAFF. The CDR3 DNA sequence: TGCAGCGTTGAATCAGGGGGTCCTGAAGCTTTCTTT. J is TRBJ1-1 and V is TRBV29-1; 7 positions match TRBD1. The CDR3 has 12 residues. V lost 2 bases and J lost 6; bases outside the gene matches: 3. The germline V gene has CDR1 SQVTM and CDR2 ANQGSEA.

J is TRBJ1-2 and V is TRBV14, with 10 nucleotides matching TRBD1. The length of the CDR3 is 13 residues. Germline CDR1 SGHDN, CDR2 FVKESK. V dropped 10 bases and J dropped 5; count of bases not matched to a gene: 7. CDR3 loop: CAIRDRGNYGYTF. The DNA for the CDR3 is TGTGCCATCCGGGACAGGGGAAATTATGGCTACACCTTC.

This chain links TRBV2 with TRBJ1-5; D ambiguous. The CDR3 has 15 residues. CDR1 and CDR2 (germline): SNHLY, FYNNEI. V was trimmed by 4 bases and J by 1 base, leaving 11 bases between them. The CDR3 bases are TGTGCCAGCAGTGTAGGAGGGTCGAGCAATCAGCCCCAGCATTTT. Translation: CASSVGGSSNQPQHF.

Only a few counts were recorded for this clone. The V and J genes are TRBV9 and TRBJ1-3; D is possibly TRBD1 (5 bases). Germline lookup yields CDR1 SGDLS and CDR2 YYNGEE. V was trimmed by 4 bases and J by 4 bases, leaving 9 bases between them. The CDR3 runs 13 residues. In DNA form, the CDR3 reads TGTGCCAGCAGCCCGGGGGTAGGAAACACCATATATTTT. Translated: CASSPGVGNTIYF.

This clone was seen at least ten times. V and J are TRBV20-1 and TRBJ2-5; no firm D call. This CDR3 is built from 11 residues. V lost 8 bases to trimming and J lost 0 bases, with 7 bases between them. Germline CDR1 DFQATT, CDR2 SNEGSKA (reference sequence). For the CDR3, the DNA is TGCAGTTCGGAGTACCAAGAGACCCAGTACTTC. Translating gives CSSEYQETQYF.

V and J are TRBV13 and TRBJ2-2, with TRBD2 matching over 8 bases. The CDR3 runs to 15 residues. J was trimmed by 6 bases and V by 5 bases; bases with no gene match: 8. Germline loops: CDR1 PRHDT, CDR2 FYEKMQ (reference sequence). CDR3 in amino acids: CASSPGTRFPGELFF. The CDR3, as DNA: TGTGCCAGCAGCCCCGGGACTAGGTTTCCCGGGGAGCTGTTTTTT.

This clone occurred a few times. The rearrangement links TRBV5-4 to TRBJ2-1, with 9 positions matching TRBD2. V trimming: 4 bases; J trimming: 4 bases; junction bases outside the gene matches: 6. Germline CDR1 and CDR2: SGHNT and YYREEE (reference sequence). The CDR3 loop spans 15 amino acids. This CDR3 is CASSATSGQYNEQFF. The CDR3 coding sequence is TGTGCCAGCAGCGCAACTAGCGGGCAATACAATGAGCAGTTCTTC. The full variable domain, rest sourced from reference TRBV5-4 and TRBJ2-1, is ETGVTQSPTHLIKTRGQQVTLRCSSQSGHNTVSWYQQALGQGPQFIFQYYREEENGRGNFPPRFSGLQFPNYSSELNVNALELDDSALYLCASSATSGQYNEQFFGPGTRLTVL.

The chain employs TRBV14 and TRBJ2-3, with D hard to call. From germline, CDR1 is SGHDN and CDR2 FVKESK. Trimming cost V 0 bases and J 0 bases, with 16 bases left between them. The CDR3 runs to 18 residues. DNA for the CDR3: TGTGCCAGCAGCCAAGATCAGAGAACAGTTTCTAGCACAGATACGCAGTATTTT. Translation gives CASSQDQRTVSSTDTQYF.

The J gene is TRBJ2-3, the V gene TRBV7-6, with 7 bases lining up with TRBD2. The junction had 9 bases not matched to a gene; V was cut back by 8 bases and J by 1 base. The CDR3 covers 15 residues. Germline V gene sequence: CDR1 SGHVS, CDR2 FNYEAQ. The chain's CDR3 is CASLRLAGGTDTQYF. The CDR3 DNA reads TGTGCCAGCTTACGGTTAGCGGGCGGCACAGATACGCAGTATTTT.

This chain connects TRBV28 to TRBJ1-2, with D unclear. V was cut by 7 bases and J by 5 bases, with 17 bases left in between. The CDR3 extends over 14 amino acids. Germline V gene sequence: CDR1 MDHEN, CDR2 SYDVKM. DNA of the CDR3: TGTGCCAGCACTATCCGGGAAAGTGAGTATGGCTACACCTTC. The encoded protein is CASTIRESEYGYTF.

In this sample, this clone turned up a few times. The genes are TRBV7-6 and TRBJ2-5; 15 bases fit TRBD2. Germline V lookup: CDR1 SGHVS, CDR2 FNYEAQ. This CDR3 is built from 15 residues. Trimming removed 5 bases from V and 11 bases from J; junction bases left unmatched: 9. In DNA, the CDR3 is TGTGCCAGCAGCCGGACTAGCGGGGGGGCTGGGGAGCAGTACTTC. Its protein is CASSRTSGGAGEQYF. Full variable domain (remainder filled in from reference TRBV7-6 and TRBJ2-5): GAGVSQSPRYKVTKRGQDVALRCDPISGHVSLYWYRQALGQGPEFLTYFNYEAQQDKSGLPNDRFSAERPEGSISTLTIQRTEQRDSAMYRCASSRTSGGAGEQYFGPGTRLLVL.

V is TRBV5-4 and J is TRBJ1-2, with 12 bases identical to TRBD1. Germline CDR1 SGHNT, CDR2 YYREEE (reference sequence). The CDR3 covers 14 residues. The J segment lost 8 bases and the V segment lost 5 bases, leaving 7 bases of the junction unmatched. The CDR3 is CASRSGQGARGYTF. The CDR3 region has the DNA TGTGCCAGCAGATCGGGACAGGGGGCAAGAGGCTACACCTTC.

This clone has more than one count but fewer than ten. This sequence joins TRBV5-8 and TRBJ2-5, with a weak D call TRBD1 (6 bases). V was cut by 7 bases and J by 5 bases, with 12 bases left in between. Germline V gene sequence: CDR1 SGHTS, CDR2 YDEGEE. The CDR3 spans 12 residues. DNA for the CDR3: TGTGCCAGCGGACAGAGGAGGGAGACCCAGTACTTC. This encodes CASGQRRETQYF.

The CDR3 spells CASSIAQGHSYEQYF. For the CDR3, the DNA is TGTGCCAGTAGTATAGCACAGGGGCACTCCTACGAGCAGTACTTC. This chain connects TRBV19 to TRBJ2-7, with TRBD1 identical over 7 bases. Germline V gene sequence: CDR1 LNHDA, CDR2 SQIVND (reference sequence). The V and J ends lost 1 base and 0 bases, in that order; junction bases with no gene match: 3. This CDR3 spans 15 amino acids.

The rearrangement links TRBV4-3 to TRBJ2-7, with TRBD2 matching 7 bases. V was pared by 3 bases and J by 6 bases, with 2 bases of the junction left unmatched. This CDR3 region has 12 residues. Germline V gives CDR1 LGHNA, CDR2 YSLEER. The CDR3 region is CASSQGGGEQYF. The CDR3 DNA is TGCGCCAGCAGCCAGGGGGGGGGCGAGCAGTACTTC.

In this sample, this clone turned up a few times. The genes are TRBV28 and TRBJ2-7; 11 bases fit TRBD1. CDR3 length: 14 residues. V dropped 8 bases and J dropped 4; count of bases not matched to a gene: 7. Germline CDR1 reads MDHEN; CDR2 reads SYDVKM. The CDR3 sequence: CASVGQGAGYEQYV. CDR3 DNA sequence: TGTGCCAGCGTCGGACAGGGGGCAGGTTACGAGCAGTACGTC.

This chain connects TRBV6-1 to TRBJ2-5; tentatively, D is TRBD1 (6 bases). V was cut by 4 bases and J by 2 bases, with 8 bases left in between. Germline CDR1 is MNHNS and CDR2 is SASEGT. There are 13 residues in the CDR3. CDR3 sequence reads: CASSAGAQETQYF. CDR3 coding DNA: TGTGCCAGCAGTGCAGGGGCGCAAGAGACCCAGTACTTC.

V and J are TRBV7-8 and TRBJ1-1, with no clear D. From germline, CDR1 is SGHVS and CDR2 FQNEAQ. The germline V and J ends were trimmed by 3 bases and 0 bases, with 5 bases remaining between them. The CDR3 contains 13 residues. The CDR3 coding sequence is TGTGCCAGCAGCTTTTCATTGAACACTGAAGCTTTCTTT. Its translation is CASSFSLNTEAFF.

Notes on this clone: An end of the junction does not agree with germline; a read error may underlie this. The gene calls are TRBV18 and TRBJ1-5; 7 bases line up with TRBD1. CDR1 and CDR2 from the germline V gene are KGHSH and LQKENI. The CDR3 covers 15 residues. The CDR3 DNA sequence: TGTGCCAGCTCACCACGAGGGGGCGGCAATCAGCCCCAGAATTTT. Its protein product is CASSPRGGGNQPQNF.

The V and J genes are TRBV5-6 and TRBJ1-2, with D perhaps TRBD1 (6 bases). V shed 2 bases and J shed 7 bases, with 18 bases lying between them. Germline V lookup: CDR1 SGHDT, CDR2 YYEEEE. The length of the CDR3 is 15 residues. CDR3 residues: CASSFVRGAGRGYTF. Written as DNA, the CDR3 is TGTGCCAGCAGCTTCGTACGGGGGGCTGGACGTGGCTACACCTTC.